This T cell receptor (beta chain) was recovered during a study of CD8+ T cells in alopecia areata. On the study more broadly: The share of scalp area affected provided the severity score for treated patients. Study-wide findings and caveats: Shared TCR sequences were less clear between patients than in mice, possibly partly from HLA diversity. There were also resident alphabeta T cells of normal skin sequenced in scalp samples.

The treatment here: oral pan-JAK inhibitor, 5-10 mg twice daily. As to this clone: No antigen is known for it.

As the sequencing template, cDNA was produced by extracting RNA and reverse transcribing it. TCRdb keeps only in-frame clones here, not all; method: immunoSEQ multiplex PCR. In the table there are 190,000 or so clones, approximately 56% of which are singletons. This CDR3 is built from 14 residues. Trimming left V 0 bases short and J 5 bases short, with 11 bases between. CDR1 is SGHNT and CDR2 is YYREEE in the germline V gene (reference sequence). This sample comprised CD4+ T cells sorted from blood, obtained at week 4, from a patient treated with tofacitinib. The chain carries TRBV5-4 and TRBJ2-5, with D perhaps matching TRBD2 (5 bases). This receptor was taken from a human donor with alopecia areata. The CDR3 nucleotides read TGTGCCAGCAGCTTGGCCTGGGGAGTGGAGACCCAGTACTTC. It yields the protein CASSLAWGVETQYF.